The T cell receptor (beta chain) described here comes from a study of blood T cell repertoires in COVID-19. As originally analysed: The assay estimated nucleated cells by amplifying reference gene primers. Using immunoSEQ multiplex PCR, the repertoire was profiled, and TCRdb retains in-frame clones only, with some absent. D and trimming come from the DNA, and the V and J calls and clone size come from that table. The sample contains some 260,000 clones, 82% of which appear only once. Germline CDR1 is SGHRS and CDR2 is YFSETQ. CDR3 length: 14 amino acids. Trimming removed 3 bases from V and 7 bases from J, with 17 bases in between.

The chain links TRBV5-1 to TRBJ2-7; D is uncertain. The TCR sequence derives from a woman of 80 years or more with active or convalescent COVID-19. Sequenced sample: peripheral blood. As DNA, the CDR3 is TGCGCCAGCAGCTCCGCGGCTTCGTATGGGGAGCAGTACTTC. Its protein product is CASSSAASYGEQYF.